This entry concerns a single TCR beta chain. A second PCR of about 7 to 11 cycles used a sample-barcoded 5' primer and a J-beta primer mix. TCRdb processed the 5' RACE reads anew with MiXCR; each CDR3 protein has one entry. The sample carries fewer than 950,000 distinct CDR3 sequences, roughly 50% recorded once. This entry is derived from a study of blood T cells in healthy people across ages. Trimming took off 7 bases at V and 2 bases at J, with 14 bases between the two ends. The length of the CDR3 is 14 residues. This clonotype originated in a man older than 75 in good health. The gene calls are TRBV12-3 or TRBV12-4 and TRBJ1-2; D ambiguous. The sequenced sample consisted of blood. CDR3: CASTPIRENYGYTF. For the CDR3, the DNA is TGTGCCAGCACTCCTATCCGGGAAAACTATGGCTACACCTTC.